This T cell receptor beta chain was obtained from a study of blood T cell repertoires in COVID-19. About the study: The origin of the acute and convalescent COVID-19 samples was the United States, Italy and Spain. PBMCs, B-cell-depleted T cells, or T cells provided the cDNA or gDNA that made up the material.

The V end lost 3 bases, the J end lost 11 bases, and 10 bases lay between the germline ends. This CDR3 comprises 11 residues. Germline assignment: CDR1 MGHRA and CDR2 YSYEKL. In the original processing: Estimation of nucleated cell counts was performed using reference gene primer amplification. Sequenced by immunoSEQ multiplex PCR; TCRdb stores in-frame clones only, minus some. The D gene and trimming were derived from the DNA, and the V and J assignments and clone size from that table. The table has about 130,000 clones, around four fifths seen once; the top ten hold about 13%. The J gene is TRBJ1-1, the V gene TRBV4-1; TRBD1 is a possible D gene (5 bases). This sequence originates from a human donor in a cohort sampled during active COVID-19. Source material: peripheral blood. As DNA, the CDR3 is TGCGCCAGCAGCCAGTCTGGGGGGGCTTTCTTT. Its protein is CASSQSGGAFF.